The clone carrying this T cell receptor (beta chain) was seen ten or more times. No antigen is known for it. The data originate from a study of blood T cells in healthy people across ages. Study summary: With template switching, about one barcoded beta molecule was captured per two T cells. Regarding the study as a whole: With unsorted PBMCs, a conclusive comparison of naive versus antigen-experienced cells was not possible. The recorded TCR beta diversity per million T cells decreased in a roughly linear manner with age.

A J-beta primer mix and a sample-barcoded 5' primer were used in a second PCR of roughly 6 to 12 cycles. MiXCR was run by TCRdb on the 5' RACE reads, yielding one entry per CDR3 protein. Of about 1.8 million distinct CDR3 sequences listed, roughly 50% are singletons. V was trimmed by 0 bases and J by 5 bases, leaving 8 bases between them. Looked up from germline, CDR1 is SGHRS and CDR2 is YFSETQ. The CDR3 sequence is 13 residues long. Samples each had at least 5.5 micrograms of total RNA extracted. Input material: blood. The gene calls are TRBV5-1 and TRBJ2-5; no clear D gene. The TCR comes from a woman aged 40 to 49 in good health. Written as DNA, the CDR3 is TGCGCCAGCAGCTTGGCGGGCTGGGAGACCCAGTACTTC. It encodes CASSLAGWETQYF.